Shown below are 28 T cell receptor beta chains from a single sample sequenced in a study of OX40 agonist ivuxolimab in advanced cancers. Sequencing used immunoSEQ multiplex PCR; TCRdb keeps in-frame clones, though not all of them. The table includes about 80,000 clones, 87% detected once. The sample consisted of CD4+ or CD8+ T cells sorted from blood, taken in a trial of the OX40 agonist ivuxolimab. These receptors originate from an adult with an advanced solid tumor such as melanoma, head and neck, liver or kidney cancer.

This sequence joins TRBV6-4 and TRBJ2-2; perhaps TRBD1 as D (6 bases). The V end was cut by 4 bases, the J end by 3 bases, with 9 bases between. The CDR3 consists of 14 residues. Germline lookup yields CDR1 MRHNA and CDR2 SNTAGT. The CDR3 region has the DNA TGTGCCAGCAGTGGGGACATATACACCGGGGAGCTGTTTTTT. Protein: CASSGDIYTGELFF.

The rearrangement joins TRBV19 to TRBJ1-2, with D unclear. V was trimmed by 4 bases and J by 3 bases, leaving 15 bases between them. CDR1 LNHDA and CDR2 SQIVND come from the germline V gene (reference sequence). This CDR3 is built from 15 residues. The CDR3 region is CASSSGPQPYYGYTF. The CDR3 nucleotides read TGTGCCAGTAGTAGTGGGCCCCAGCCCTACTATGGCTACACCTTC. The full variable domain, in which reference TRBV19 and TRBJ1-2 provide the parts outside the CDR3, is DGGITQSPKYLFRKEGQNVTLSCEQNLNHDAMYWYRQDPGQGLRLIYYSQIVNDFQKGDIAEGYSVSREKKESFPLTVTSAQKNPTAFYLCASSSGPQPYYGYTFGSGTRLTVV.

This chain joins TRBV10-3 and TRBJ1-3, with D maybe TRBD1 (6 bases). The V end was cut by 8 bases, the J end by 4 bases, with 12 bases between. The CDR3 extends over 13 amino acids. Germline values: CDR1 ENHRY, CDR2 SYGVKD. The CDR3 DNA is TGTGCCATCGCCGGAGGGGGGGGAAACACCATATATTTT. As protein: CAIAGGGGNTIYF.

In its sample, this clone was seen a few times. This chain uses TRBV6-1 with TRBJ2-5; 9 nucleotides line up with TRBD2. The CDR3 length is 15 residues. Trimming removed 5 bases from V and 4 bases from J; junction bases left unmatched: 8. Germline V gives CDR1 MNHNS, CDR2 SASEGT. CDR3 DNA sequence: TGTGCCAGCAGTTTTAGCGGGGGCCTCCCAGAGACCCAGTACTTC. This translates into CASSFSGGLPETQYF.

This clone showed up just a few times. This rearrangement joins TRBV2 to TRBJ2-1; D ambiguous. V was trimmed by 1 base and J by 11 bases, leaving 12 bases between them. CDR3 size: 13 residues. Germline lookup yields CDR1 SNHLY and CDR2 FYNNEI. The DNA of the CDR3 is TGTGCCAGCAGTGAAGTCCGCGACCTTCAGCAGTTCTTC. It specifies CASSEVRDLQQFF.

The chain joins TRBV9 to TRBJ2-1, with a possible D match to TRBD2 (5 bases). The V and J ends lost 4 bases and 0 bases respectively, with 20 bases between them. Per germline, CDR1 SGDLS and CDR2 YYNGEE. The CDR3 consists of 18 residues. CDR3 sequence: CASSPRPFRGSSYNEQFF. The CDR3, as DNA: TGTGCCAGCAGCCCACGTCCGTTTCGGGGTAGCTCCTACAATGAGCAGTTCTTC.

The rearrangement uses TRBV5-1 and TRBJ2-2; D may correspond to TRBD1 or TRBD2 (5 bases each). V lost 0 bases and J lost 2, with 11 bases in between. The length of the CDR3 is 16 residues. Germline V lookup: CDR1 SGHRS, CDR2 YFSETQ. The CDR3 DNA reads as TGCGCCAGCAGCTTGGAACCGGGGCCCAACACCGGGGAGCTGTTTTTT. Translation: CASSLEPGPNTGELFF. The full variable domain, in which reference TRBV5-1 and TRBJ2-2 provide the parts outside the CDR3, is KAGVTQTPRYLIKTRGQQVTLSCSPISGHRSVSWYQQTPGQGLQFLFEYFSETQRNKGNFPGRFSGRQFSNSRSEMNVSTLELGDSALYLCASSLEPGPNTGELFFGEGSRLTVL.

CDR3 residues: CASSLEVANYGYTF. The CDR3, as DNA: TGTGCCAGCAGCCTCGAGGTGGCTAACTATGGCTACACCTTC. The chain uses TRBV28 and TRBJ1-2; D is unclear. From germline, CDR1 is MDHEN and CDR2 SYDVKM. The V gene lost 6 bases and the J gene lost 0 bases, with 11 bases spanning the gap. This CDR3 spans 14 amino acids.

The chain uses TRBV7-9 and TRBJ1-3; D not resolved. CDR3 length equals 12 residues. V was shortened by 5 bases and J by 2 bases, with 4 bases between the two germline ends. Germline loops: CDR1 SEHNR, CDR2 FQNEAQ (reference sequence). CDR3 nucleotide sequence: TGTGCCAGCAGCGAAGCTGGAAACACCATATATTTT. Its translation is CASSEAGNTIYF.

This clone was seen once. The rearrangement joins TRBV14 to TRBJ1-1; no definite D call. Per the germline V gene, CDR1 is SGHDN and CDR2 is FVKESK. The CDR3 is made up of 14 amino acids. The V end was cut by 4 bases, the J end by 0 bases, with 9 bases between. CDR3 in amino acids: CASSRAGMNTEAFF. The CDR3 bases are TGTGCCAGCAGCCGGGCAGGTATGAACACTGAAGCTTTCTTT.

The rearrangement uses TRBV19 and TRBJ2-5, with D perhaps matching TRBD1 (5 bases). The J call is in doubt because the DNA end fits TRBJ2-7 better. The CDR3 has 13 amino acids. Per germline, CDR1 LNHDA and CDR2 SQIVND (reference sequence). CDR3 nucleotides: TGTGCCAGTAGTATGAAGGGGACCTACGAGCAGTACTTC. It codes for CASSMKGTYEQYF.

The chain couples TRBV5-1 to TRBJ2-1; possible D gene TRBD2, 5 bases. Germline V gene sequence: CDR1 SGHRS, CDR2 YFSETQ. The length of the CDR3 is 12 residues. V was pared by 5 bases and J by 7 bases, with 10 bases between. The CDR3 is CASRQRENEQFF. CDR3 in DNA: TGCGCCAGCAGGCAAAGGGAGAATGAGCAGTTCTTC.

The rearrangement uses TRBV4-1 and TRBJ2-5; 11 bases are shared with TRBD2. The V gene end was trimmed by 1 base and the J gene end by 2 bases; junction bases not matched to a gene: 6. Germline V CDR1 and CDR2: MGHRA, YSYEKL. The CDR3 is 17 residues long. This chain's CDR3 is CASSQALAGGQQETQYF. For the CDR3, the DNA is TGCGCCAGCAGCCAAGCCCTAGCGGGGGGCCAGCAAGAGACCCAGTACTTC.

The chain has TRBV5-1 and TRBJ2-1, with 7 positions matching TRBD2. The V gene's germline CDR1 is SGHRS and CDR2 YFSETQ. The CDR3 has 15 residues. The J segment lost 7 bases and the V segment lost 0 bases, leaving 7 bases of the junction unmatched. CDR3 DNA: TGCGCCAGCAGCTTGGTGGCTAGCGGAATGAATGAGCAGTTCTTC. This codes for CASSLVASGMNEQFF.

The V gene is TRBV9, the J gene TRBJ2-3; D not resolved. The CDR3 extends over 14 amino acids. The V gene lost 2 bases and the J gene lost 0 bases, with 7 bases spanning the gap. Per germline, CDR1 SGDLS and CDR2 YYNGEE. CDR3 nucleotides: TGTGCCAGCAGCGTGAGACCAAGCACAGATACGCAGTATTTT. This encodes CASSVRPSTDTQYF. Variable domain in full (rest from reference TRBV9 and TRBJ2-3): DSGVTQTPKHLITATGQRVTLRCSPRSGDLSVYWYQQSLDQGLQFLIQYYNGEERAKGNILERFSAQQFPDLHSELNLSSLELGDSALYFCASSVRPSTDTQYFGPGTRLTVL.

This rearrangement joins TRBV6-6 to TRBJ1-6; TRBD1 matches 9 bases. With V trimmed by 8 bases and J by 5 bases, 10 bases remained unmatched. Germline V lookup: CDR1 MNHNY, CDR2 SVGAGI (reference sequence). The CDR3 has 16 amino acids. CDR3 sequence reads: CASDRDRVSNNSPLHF. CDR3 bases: TGTGCCAGCGATCGGGACAGGGTATCGAATAATTCACCCCTCCACTTT.

The CDR3 loop reads CASSGLLYGTSGAYEQYF. The CDR3 DNA sequence: TGTGCCAGCAGTGGACTACTTTACGGGACTAGCGGCGCCTACGAGCAGTACTTC. The chain combines TRBV28 with TRBJ2-7; 11 nucleotides align to TRBD2. The germline V gene encodes CDR1 MDHEN and CDR2 SYDVKM. The CDR3 has 18 amino acids. V trimming: 5 bases; J trimming: 2 bases; junction bases outside the gene matches: 14.

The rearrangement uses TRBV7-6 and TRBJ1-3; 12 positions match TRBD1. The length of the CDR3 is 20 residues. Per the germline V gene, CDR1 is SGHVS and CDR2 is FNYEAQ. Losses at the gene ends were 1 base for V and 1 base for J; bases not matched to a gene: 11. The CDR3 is CASSLVTGTGGAGSGNTIYF. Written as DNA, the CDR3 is TGTGCCAGCAGCTTAGTTACCGGGACAGGGGGCGCAGGTTCTGGAAACACCATATATTTT.

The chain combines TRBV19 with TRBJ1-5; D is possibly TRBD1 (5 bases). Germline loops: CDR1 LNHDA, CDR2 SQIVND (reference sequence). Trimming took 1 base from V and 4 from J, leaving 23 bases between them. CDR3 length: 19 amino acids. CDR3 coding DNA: TGTGCCAGTAGTATAGCTTTAGGCGAGAGACAGATAAAAAATCAGCCCCAGCATTTT. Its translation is CASSIALGERQIKNQPQHF.

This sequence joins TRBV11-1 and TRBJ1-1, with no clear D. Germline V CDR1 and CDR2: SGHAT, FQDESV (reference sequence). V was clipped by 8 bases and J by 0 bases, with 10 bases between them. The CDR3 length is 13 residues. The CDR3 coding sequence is TGTGCCAGCCTCCTCCAGGTGAACACTGAAGCTTTCTTT. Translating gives CASLLQVNTEAFF.

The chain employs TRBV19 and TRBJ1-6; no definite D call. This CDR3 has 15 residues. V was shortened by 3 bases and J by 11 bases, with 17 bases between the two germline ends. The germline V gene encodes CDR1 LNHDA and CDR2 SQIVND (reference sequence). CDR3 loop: CASSIDYGEWTPLHF. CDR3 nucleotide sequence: TGTGCCAGTAGTATTGACTACGGGGAATGGACACCCCTCCACTTT.

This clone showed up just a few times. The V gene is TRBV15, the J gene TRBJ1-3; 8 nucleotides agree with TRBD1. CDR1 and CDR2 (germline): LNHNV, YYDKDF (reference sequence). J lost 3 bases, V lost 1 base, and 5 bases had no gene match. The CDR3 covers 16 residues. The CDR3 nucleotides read TGTGCCACCAGCAGAGGACAGGGGACGAATGGAAACACCATATATTTT. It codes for CATSRGQGTNGNTIYF.

DNA for the CDR3: TGTGCCAGCAGTGAAATCGTGACTATTTCAGAGCAGTTCTTC. As protein: CASSEIVTISEQFF. The J gene is TRBJ2-1, the V gene TRBV2; D may be TRBD2 (5 bases). The CDR3 is made up of 14 amino acids. In germline, CDR1 is SNHLY, CDR2 FYNNEI. V was pared by 2 bases and J by 10 bases, with 15 bases between.

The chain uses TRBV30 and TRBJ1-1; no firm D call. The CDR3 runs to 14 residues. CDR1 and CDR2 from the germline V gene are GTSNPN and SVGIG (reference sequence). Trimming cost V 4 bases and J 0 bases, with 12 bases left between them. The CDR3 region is CAWTSFLMNTEAFF. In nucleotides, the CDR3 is TGTGCCTGGACGAGTTTTCTAATGAACACTGAAGCTTTCTTT.

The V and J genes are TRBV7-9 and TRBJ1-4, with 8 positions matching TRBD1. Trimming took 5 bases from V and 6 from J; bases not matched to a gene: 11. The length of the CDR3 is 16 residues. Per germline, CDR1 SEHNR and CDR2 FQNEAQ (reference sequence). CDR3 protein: CASSRGSGGPHEKLFF. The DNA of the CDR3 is TGTGCCAGCAGCCGAGGCTCAGGGGGCCCTCATGAAAAACTGTTTTTT.

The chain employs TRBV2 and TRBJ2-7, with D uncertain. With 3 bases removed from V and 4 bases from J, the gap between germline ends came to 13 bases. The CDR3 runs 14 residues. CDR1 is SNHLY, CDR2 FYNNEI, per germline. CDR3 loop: CASSEDGGSYEQYF. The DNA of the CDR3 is TGTGCCAGCAGTGAGGACGGTGGAAGTTACGAGCAGTACTTC.

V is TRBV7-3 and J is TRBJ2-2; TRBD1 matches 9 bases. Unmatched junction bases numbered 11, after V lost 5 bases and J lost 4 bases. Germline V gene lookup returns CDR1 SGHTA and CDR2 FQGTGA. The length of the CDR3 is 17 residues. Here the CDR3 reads CASSPGPGDRVTGELFF. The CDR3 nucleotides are TGTGCCAGCAGCCCAGGGCCAGGGGACAGGGTCACCGGGGAGCTGTTTTTT.

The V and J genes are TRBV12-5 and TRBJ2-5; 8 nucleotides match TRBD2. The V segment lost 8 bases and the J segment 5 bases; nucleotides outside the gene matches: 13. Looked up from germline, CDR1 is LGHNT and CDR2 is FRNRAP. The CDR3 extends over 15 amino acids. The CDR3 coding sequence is TGTGCTAGTACCTCCGGGACTAGGGATGCCGAGACCCAGTACTTC. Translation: CASTSGTRDAETQYF.